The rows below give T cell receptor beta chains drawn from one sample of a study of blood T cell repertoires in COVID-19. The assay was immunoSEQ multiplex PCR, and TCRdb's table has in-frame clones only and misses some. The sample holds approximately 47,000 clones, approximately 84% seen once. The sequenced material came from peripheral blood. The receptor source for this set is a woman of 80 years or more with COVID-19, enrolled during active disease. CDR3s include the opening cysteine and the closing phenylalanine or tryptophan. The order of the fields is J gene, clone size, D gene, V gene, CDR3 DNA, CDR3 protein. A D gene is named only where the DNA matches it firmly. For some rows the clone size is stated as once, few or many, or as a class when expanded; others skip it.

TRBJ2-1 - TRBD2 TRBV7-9 TGTGCCAGCAGCTTAGGCGGGAGGGGGCATGAGCAGTTCTTC CASSLGGRGHEQFF
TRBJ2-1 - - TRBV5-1 TGCGCCAGCAGCTTATACCGGAGCAATGAGCAGTTCTTC CASSLYRSNEQFF
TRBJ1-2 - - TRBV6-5 TGTGCCAGCAGTTTCGGGAGTTTTGATGGCTACACCTTC CASSFGSFDGYTF
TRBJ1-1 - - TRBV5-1 TGCGCCAGCAGCTTTTCGAGGGTTACGTACACTGAAGCTTTCTTT CASSFSRVTYTEAFF
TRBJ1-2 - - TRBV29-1 TGCAGCGCCCTAGGGGATGGCTACACCTTC CSALGDGYTF
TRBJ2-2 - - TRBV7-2 TGTGCCAGCAGCCAATTATTAGGGGGCACCGGGGAGCTGTTTTTT CASSQLLGGTGELFF
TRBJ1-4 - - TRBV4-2 TGTGCCAGCAGCCAAGGAATAGGGGCCTCAACTAATGAAAAACTGTTTTTT CASSQGIGASTNEKLFF
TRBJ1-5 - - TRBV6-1 TGTGCCAGCAGTGATTTCAACAGTCTAAATCAGCCCCAGCATTTT CASSDFNSLNQPQHF
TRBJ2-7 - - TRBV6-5 TGTGCCAGCAGTCCTTACCTTGACAGCCACGAGCAGTACTTC CASSPYLDSHEQYF
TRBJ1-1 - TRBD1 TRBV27 TGTGCCAGCTGTGGACAGGGGAAGACTGAAGCTTTCTTT CASCGQGKTEAFF
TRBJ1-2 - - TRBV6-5 TGTGCCAGCAGTTACTCGGGCAGGGGAGGGAGCTACACCTTC CASSYSGRGGSYTF
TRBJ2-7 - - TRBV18 TGTGCCAGCTCACCAGGACTAAGGATACACGAGCAGTACTTC CASSPGLRIHEQYF
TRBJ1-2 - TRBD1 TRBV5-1 TGCGCCAGCACTACGGGGACAGGGAGCGGCTACACCTTC CASTTGTGSGYTF
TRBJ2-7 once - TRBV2 TGTGCCAGCAGCGGGGGACAGCCTTCTACCTACGAGCAGTACTTC CASSGGQPSTYEQYF
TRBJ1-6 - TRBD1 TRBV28 TGTGCCAGCAGCCCAACGGGGCAGGGGGATTCACCCCTCCACTTT CASSPTGQGDSPLHF
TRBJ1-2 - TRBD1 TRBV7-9 TGTGCCAGCAGCGACAGGGGTGGCTACACCTTC CASSDRGGYTF
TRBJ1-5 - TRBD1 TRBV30 TGTGCCTGGAGTGTCGGACAGGGAACCCATCAGCCCCAGCATTTT CAWSVGQGTHQPQHF
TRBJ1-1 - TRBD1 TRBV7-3 TGTGCCAGCAGCTTAACGCAGACAGGGGAAGCTTTCTTT CASSLTQTGEAFF
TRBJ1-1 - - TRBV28 TGTGCCAGCAGTTTAAGACAGCAGAACACTGAAGCTTTCTTT CASSLRQQNTEAFF
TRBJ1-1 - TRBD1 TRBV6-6 TGTGCCAGCAACGACAGGGGGGGCCGCCCGAACACTGAAGCTTTCTTT CASNDRGGRPNTEAFF
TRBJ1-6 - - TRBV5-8 TGTGCCAGCAGCTCATTCTTAGGACAGTATAATTCACCCCTCCACTTT CASSSFLGQYNSPLHF
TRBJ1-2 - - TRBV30 TGTGCCTGGAGTCCCTCCCGAGCGAAAAACTATGGCTACACCTTC CAWSPSRAKNYGYTF
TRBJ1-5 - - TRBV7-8 TGTGCCAGCAGCTTTATGTGGGGAGGCCAGCCCCAGCATTTT CASSFMWGGQPQHF
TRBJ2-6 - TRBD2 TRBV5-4 TGTGCCAGCAGCTTGAAGAGGCTAGCGGGAGATTCCGGGGCCAACGTCCTGACTTTC CASSLKRLAGDSGANVLTF
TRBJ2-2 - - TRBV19 TGTGCCAGTATCGGCGGAGTAACGAACACCGGGGAGCTGTTTTTT CASIGGVTNTGELFF
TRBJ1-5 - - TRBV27 TGTGCCAGCAGTCCTTGGGGGGGAGGGCAGCCCCAGCATTTT CASSPWGGGQPQHF
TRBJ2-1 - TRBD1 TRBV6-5 TGTGCCAGCAGTTACGACAGGGTCTCCAATGAGCAGTTCTTC CASSYDRVSNEQFF
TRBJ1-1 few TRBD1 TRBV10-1 TGCGCCAGCAGCCCGGGACAGGGGTCTGCTTTCTTT CASSPGQGSAFF
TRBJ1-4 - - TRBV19 TGTGCCAGTAGTTGGGGGACTCCTAATGAAAAACTGTTTTTT CASSWGTPNEKLFF
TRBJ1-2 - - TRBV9 TGTGCCAGCAGCGTAGGGGGCGGGAGACGAGCTAACTATGGCTACACCTTC CASSVGGGRRANYGYTF
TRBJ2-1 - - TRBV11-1 TGTGCCAGCAGCTCGGGTGTTGTGCGCTCCTACAATGAGCAGTTCTTC CASSSGVVRSYNEQFF
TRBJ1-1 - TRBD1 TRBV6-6 TGTGCCAGCCCTCCCACCGGGACAGGGGAATTCACTGAAGCTTTCTTT CASPPTGTGEFTEAFF
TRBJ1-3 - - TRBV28 TGTGCCAGCAGTTTAAGGGGCGTCCCTGGAAACACCATATATTTT CASSLRGVPGNTIYF
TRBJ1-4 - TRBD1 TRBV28 TGTGCCAGCAGTCCCGGGACAGGGGGCTACAAACTGTTTTTT CASSPGTGGYKLFF
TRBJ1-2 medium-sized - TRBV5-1 TGCGCCAGCAGCTATACCGGGACATCAGTCTATGGCTACACCTTC CASSYTGTSVYGYTF
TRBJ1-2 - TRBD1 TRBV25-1 TGTGCCAGCAGTGAATATAGGGGGCTTAACTATGGCTACACCTTC CASSEYRGLNYGYTF
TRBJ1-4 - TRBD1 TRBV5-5 TGTGCCAGCAGCCGATTGGACAGGTATAATGAAAAACTGTTTTTT CASSRLDRYNEKLFF
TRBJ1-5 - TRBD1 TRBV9 TGTGCCAGCAGCTACGGGACAGACAATCAGCCCCAGCATTTT CASSYGTDNQPQHF
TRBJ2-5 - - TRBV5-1 TGCGCCAGCAGTTACCGACAGGCGCCAGAGGAGACCCAGTACTTC CASSYRQAPEETQYF
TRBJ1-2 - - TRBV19 TGTGCCAGTAGTGCGACCGGGACACCTGGAGATGGCTACACCTTC CASSATGTPGDGYTF
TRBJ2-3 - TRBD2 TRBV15 TGTGCCACCAGCAGACCTCCTTCGGCCGGGAGGACAGATACGCAGTATTTT CATSRPPSAGRTDTQYF
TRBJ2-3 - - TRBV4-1 TGCGCCAGCAGCCCCCAGGGATACACAGATACGCAGTATTTT CASSPQGYTDTQYF
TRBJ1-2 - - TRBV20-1 TGCAGTGTTGCGGCATTGGCCGGCTACACCTTC CSVAALAGYTF
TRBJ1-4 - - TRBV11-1 TGTGCCAGCAGCACAGGACACGCAACTAATGAAAAACTGTTTTTT CASSTGHATNEKLFF
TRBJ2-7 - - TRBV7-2 TGTGCCAGCAGTCGATACTTGAACGAGCAGTACTTC CASSRYLNEQYF
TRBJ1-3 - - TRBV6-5 TGTGCCAGCATCGCGACCAGGGGTCGTGGAAACACCATATATTTT CASIATRGRGNTIYF
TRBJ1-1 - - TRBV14 TGTGCCAGCAGCCAACCGGGAATGAACACTGAAGCTTTCTTT CASSQPGMNTEAFF
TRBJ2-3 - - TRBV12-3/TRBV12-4 TGTGCCAGCAGTCCTCTAGCAAATACGCAGTATTTT CASSPLANTQYF
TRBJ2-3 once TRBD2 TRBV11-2 TGTGCCAGCAGCTTCCCCCTAGCGGGGGGTGGAGATACGCAGTATTTT CASSFPLAGGGDTQYF
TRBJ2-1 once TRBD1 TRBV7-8 TGTGCCAGCAGCTTAGGGGACAGCGGACTGTACAATGAGCAGTTCTTC CASSLGDSGLYNEQFF